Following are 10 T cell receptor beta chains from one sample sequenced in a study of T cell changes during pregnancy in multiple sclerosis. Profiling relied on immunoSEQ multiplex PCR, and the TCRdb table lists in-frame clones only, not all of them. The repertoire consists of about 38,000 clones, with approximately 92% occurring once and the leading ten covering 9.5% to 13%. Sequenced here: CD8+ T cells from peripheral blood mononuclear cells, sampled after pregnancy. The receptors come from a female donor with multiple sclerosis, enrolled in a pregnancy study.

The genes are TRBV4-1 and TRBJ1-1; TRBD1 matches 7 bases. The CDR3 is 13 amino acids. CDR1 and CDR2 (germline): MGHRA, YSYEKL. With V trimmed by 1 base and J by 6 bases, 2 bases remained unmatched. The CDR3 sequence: CASSQGGGSEAFF. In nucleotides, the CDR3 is TGCGCCAGCAGCCAAGGAGGGGGCTCTGAAGCTTTCTTT.

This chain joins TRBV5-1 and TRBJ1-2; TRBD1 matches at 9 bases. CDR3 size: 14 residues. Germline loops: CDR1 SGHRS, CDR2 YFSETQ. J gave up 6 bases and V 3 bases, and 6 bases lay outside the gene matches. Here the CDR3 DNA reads TGCGCCAGCAGCTGGTCGGGACAGGGTGATGGCTACACCTTC. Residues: CASSWSGQGDGYTF.

CDR3 region: CATGTGVQPQHF. CDR3 bases: TGTGCCACCGGGACAGGGGTCCAGCCCCAGCATTTT. The J gene is TRBJ1-5, the V gene TRBV10-3, with 10 positions matching TRBD1. CDR1 ENHRY and CDR2 SYGVKD come from the germline V gene. This CDR3 spans 12 amino acids. The V and J ends lost 10 bases and 7 bases, in that order; junction bases with no gene match: 4.

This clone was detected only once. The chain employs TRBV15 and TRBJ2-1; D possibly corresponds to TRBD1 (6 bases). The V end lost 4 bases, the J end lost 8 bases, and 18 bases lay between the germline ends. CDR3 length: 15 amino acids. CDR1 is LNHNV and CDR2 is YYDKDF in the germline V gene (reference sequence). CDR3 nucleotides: TGTGCCACCAGCACCCTTCAGGGGAACGGGGATGAGCAGTTCTTC. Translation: CATSTLQGNGDEQFF.

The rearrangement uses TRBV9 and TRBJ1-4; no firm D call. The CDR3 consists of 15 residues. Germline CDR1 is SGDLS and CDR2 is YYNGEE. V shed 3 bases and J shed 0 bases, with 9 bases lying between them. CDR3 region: CASSARLSTNEKLFF. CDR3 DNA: TGTGCCAGCAGCGCCCGACTGTCAACTAATGAAAAACTGTTTTTT.

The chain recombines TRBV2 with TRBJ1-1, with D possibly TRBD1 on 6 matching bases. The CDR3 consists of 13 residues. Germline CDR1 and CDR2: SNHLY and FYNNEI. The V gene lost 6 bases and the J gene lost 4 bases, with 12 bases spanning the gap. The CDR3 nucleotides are TGTGCCAGCAGCCCTAGAGGGGGCACTGAAGCTTTCTTT. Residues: CASSPRGGTEAFF. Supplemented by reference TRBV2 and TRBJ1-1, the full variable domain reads EPEVTQTPSHQVTQMGQEVILRCVPISNHLYFYWYRQILGQKVEFLVSFYNNEISEKSEIFDDQFSVERPDGSNFTLKIRSTKLEDSAMYFCASSPRGGTEAFFGQGTRLTVV.

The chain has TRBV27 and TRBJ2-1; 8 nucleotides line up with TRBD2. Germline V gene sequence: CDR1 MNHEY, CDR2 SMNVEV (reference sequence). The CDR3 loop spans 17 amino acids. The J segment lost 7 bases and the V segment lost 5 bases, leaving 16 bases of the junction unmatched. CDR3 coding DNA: TGTGCCAGCAGTCCGATGGGTAGCGGGACAATTGTTAATGAGCAGTTCTTC. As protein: CASSPMGSGTIVNEQFF.

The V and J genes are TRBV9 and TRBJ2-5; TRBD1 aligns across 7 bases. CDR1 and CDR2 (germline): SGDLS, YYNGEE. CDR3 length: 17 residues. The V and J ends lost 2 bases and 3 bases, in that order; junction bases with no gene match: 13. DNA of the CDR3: TGTGCCAGCAGCGTGGGGATTGGGACAGAGGGGAAAGAGACCCAGTACTTC. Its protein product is CASSVGIGTEGKETQYF.

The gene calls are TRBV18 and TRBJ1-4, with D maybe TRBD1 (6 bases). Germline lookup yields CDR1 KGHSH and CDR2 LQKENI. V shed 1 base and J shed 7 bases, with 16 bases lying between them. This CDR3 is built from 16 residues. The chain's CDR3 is CASSPRDILVPEKLFF. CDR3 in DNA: TGTGCCAGCTCACCACGGGACATACTGGTTCCTGAAAAACTGTTTTTT.

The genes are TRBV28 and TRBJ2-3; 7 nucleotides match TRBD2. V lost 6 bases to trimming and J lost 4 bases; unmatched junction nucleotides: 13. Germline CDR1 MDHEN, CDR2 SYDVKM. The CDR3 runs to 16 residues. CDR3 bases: TGTGCCAGCAGCGGGGCCCGGGCGGGAGATGCAGATACGCAGTATTTT. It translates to CASSGARAGDADTQYF.